This is a list of T cell receptor beta chains from one sample in a study of T-cell memory formation after mild COVID-19. TCRdb re-analysed the 5' RACE reads in MiXCR, keeping a single row per CDR3 protein. The table shows about 470,000 distinct CDR3 sequences, with 15% to 20% occurring only once. Sequenced: PBMCs or a T cell subset sorted from them (not recorded which). These receptors came from an adult woman who had mild COVID-19 (a few samples of this study predate the infection). Cell type and time point are not known. Both conserved end residues are part of each CDR3. The order of the fields is clone size, J gene, D gene, V gene, CDR3 DNA, CDR3 protein. D genes are given only for firm matches. Rows may omit the clone size; those that give it use once, few, many or a size class.

clone_size: few
j_call: TRBJ2-2
d_call: TRBD2
v_call: TRBV12-3/TRBV12-4
cdr3_nt: TGTGCCAGCAGTTTCCGGCTAGCGGGGGGAACGAACACCGGGGAGCTGTTTTTT
cdr3_aa: CASSFRLAGGTNTGELFF

clone_size: .
j_call: TRBJ2-1
d_call: TRBD2
v_call: TRBV29-1
cdr3_nt: TGCAGCGCGGGACTAGCGGGGGCCCACGGTGAGCAGTTCTTC
cdr3_aa: CSAGLAGAHGEQFF

clone_size: many
j_call: TRBJ1-1
d_call: .
v_call: TRBV7-8
cdr3_nt: TGTGCCAGCAGCCCCCGGCGGCTGAACACTGAAGCTTTCTTT
cdr3_aa: CASSPRRLNTEAFF

clone_size: .
j_call: TRBJ1-5
d_call: .
v_call: TRBV20-1
cdr3_nt: TGCAGTGCTAGCGGTCAGATTAGCAATCAGCCCCAGCATTTT
cdr3_aa: CSASGQISNQPQHF

clone_size: .
j_call: TRBJ2-1
d_call: TRBD1
v_call: TRBV7-2
cdr3_nt: TGTGCCAGCAGTCCGGGACAGGGGGCGATTTATGAGCAGTTCTTC
cdr3_aa: CASSPGQGAIYEQFF

clone_size: .
j_call: TRBJ2-7
d_call: .
v_call: TRBV10-3
cdr3_nt: TGTGCCATCAGTGAGTCCGGGACAACCTACGAGCAGTACTTC
cdr3_aa: CAISESGTTYEQYF

clone_size: .
j_call: TRBJ2-3
d_call: .
v_call: TRBV9
cdr3_nt: TGTGCCAGCAGCGTTCCCTTAGGGGGGGGAACAGATACGCAGTATTTT
cdr3_aa: CASSVPLGGGTDTQYF

clone_size: .
j_call: TRBJ2-3
d_call: .
v_call: TRBV20-1
cdr3_nt: TGCAGTGCTCGGGGTCGGGGGCGTCGTACCACTGCTGTACCAGATACGCAGTATTTT
cdr3_aa: CSARGRGRRTTAVPDTQYF

clone_size: few
j_call: TRBJ2-3
d_call: .
v_call: TRBV7-8
cdr3_nt: TGTGCCAGCAGCCCAGCCCACGGATTGAGGGGGGGCAGTGAGCGCACAGATACGCAGTATTTT
cdr3_aa: CASSPAHGLRGGSERTDTQYF

clone_size: .
j_call: TRBJ2-7
d_call: TRBD1
v_call: TRBV7-9
cdr3_nt: TGTGCCAGCAGCTCTAACAGGGGGCGCCCCTACGAGCAGTACTTC
cdr3_aa: CASSSNRGRPYEQYF

clone_size: many
j_call: TRBJ2-7
d_call: .
v_call: TRBV4-2
cdr3_nt: TGTGCCAGCAGCCAAGCCGGGGGCGGCTACGAGCAGTACTTC
cdr3_aa: CASSQAGGGYEQYF

clone_size: few
j_call: TRBJ1-2
d_call: .
v_call: TRBV3-1
cdr3_nt: TGTGCCAGCAGCCAAGCAGACAGAGAGCATGGCTACACCTTC
cdr3_aa: CASSQADREHGYTF

clone_size: .
j_call: TRBJ1-5
d_call: TRBD1
v_call: TRBV20-1
cdr3_nt: TGCAGGCCAACAAACCCCAGGGGGCGGAATCAGCCCCAGCATTTT
cdr3_aa: CRPTNPRGRNQPQHF

clone_size: .
j_call: TRBJ2-1
d_call: TRBD2
v_call: TRBV20-1
cdr3_nt: TGCAGTGCTAAGACTAGCGGGAGTTACAATGAGCAGTTCTTC
cdr3_aa: CSAKTSGSYNEQFF

clone_size: .
j_call: TRBJ2-1
d_call: .
v_call: TRBV11-3
cdr3_nt: TGTGCCAGCAGCCTCCGTGGAGGCACTACCCATGAGCAGTTCTTC
cdr3_aa: CASSLRGGTTHEQFF

clone_size: .
j_call: TRBJ2-5
d_call: TRBD2
v_call: TRBV7-6
cdr3_nt: TGTGCCAGCAGCCGATGGACTAGTAGTCAAGAGACCCAGTACTTC
cdr3_aa: CASSRWTSSQETQYF